The rows below give T cell receptor beta chains drawn from one sample of a study of blood T cell repertoires in COVID-19. The table came from immunoSEQ multiplex PCR; TCRdb's copy has only in-frame clones and leaves some out. The repertoire holds roughly 280,000 clones, with roughly nine tenths as singletons. Sequencing used peripheral blood. The receptors here all came from a man aged 18 to 29 with active or convalescent COVID-19. CDR3s include the opening cysteine and the closing phenylalanine or tryptophan. The order of the fields is J gene, clone size, D gene, V gene, CDR3 length, CDR3 DNA, CDR3 protein. D genes are given only for firm matches. For some rows the clone size is stated as once, few or many, or as a class when expanded; others skip it.

TRBJ2-1 . . TRBV11-2 12 TGTGCCAGCAGCTTAAGCTCTAGTGAGCAGTTCTTC CASSLSSSEQFF
TRBJ1-1 . TRBD1 TRBV5-1 14 TGCGCCAGCAGCGGGACAGGGGGGAACACTGAAGCTTTCTTT CASSGTGGNTEAFF
TRBJ2-5 . . TRBV2 11 TGTGCCAGCAGTGCTTTGGAGACCCAGTACTTC CASSALETQYF
TRBJ2-5 once TRBD1 TRBV30 13 TGTGCCGTCAGACAGGGGCCGGTAGAGACCCAGTACTTC CAVRQGPVETQYF
TRBJ1-3 . . TRBV10-3 15 TGTGCCATCAGTGAGTCTCTGAGCTCTGGAAACACCATATATTTT CAISESLSSGNTIYF
TRBJ1-5 . . TRBV6-6 15 TGTGCCACCTCTGGGAGGGGACGCCTCGATCAGCCCCAGCATTTT CATSGRGRLDQPQHF
TRBJ2-3 . TRBD2 TRBV10-1 13 TGCGCCACCAGCGGGGGTAGCACAGATACGCAGTATTTT CATSGGSTDTQYF
TRBJ1-6 . TRBD1 TRBV13 15 TGTGCCAGCAGCTCTCGCGGGACAGGTTATTCACCCCTCCACTTT CASSSRGTGYSPLHF
TRBJ2-1 . . TRBV11-3 17 TGTGCCAGCAGAAACTTTCAAGGGACATTCTTTGGCGATGAGCAGTTCTTC CASRNFQGTFFGDEQFF
TRBJ2-1 once . TRBV6-5 13 TGTGCCAGCAGTTACTCCGACCGGAGGTCTCAGTTCTTC CASSYSDRRSQFF
TRBJ1-1 . . TRBV28 16 TGTGCCAGCAGTTTTTCCGGACTGGCGATGAACACTGAAGCTTTCTTT CASSFSGLAMNTEAFF
TRBJ1-3 . . TRBV11-3 16 TGTGCCAGCAGCTTAGTGGGCCGAAGTTATGGAAACACCATATATTTT CASSLVGRSYGNTIYF
TRBJ2-5 . TRBD2 TRBV3-1/TRBV3-2 12 TGTGCCAGCGAGCGGGGGATGGAGACCCAGTACTTC CASERGMETQYF
TRBJ2-7 . . TRBV4-1 13 TGCGCCAGCAGCCACCCAGGGGACTACGAGCAGTACTTC CASSHPGDYEQYF
TRBJ1-4 . . TRBV15 15 TGTGCCACCAGCATCACGACAGCACTTAATGAAAAACTGTTTTTT CATSITTALNEKLFF
TRBJ1-5 . . TRBV6-4 17 TGTGCCAGCAGTGACGCGCCCCGGAGGGCGGCCAATCAGCCCCAGCATTTT CASSDAPRRAANQPQHF
TRBJ1-2 . . TRBV28 13 TGTGCCAGCAGTTTTGGTCAGTATTATGGCTACACCTTC CASSFGQYYGYTF
TRBJ2-7 once TRBD1 TRBV27 13 TGTGCCAGCAGCTTGACAGGGCCCTACGAGCAGTACTTC CASSLTGPYEQYF
TRBJ2-7 . TRBD2 TRBV11-2 15 TGTGCCAGCAGCTCGGTAGCGGGGCTACCCTACGAGCAGTACTTC CASSSVAGLPYEQYF
TRBJ1-5 many . TRBV12-5 15 TGTGCTAGTGGTTTGGGGGCACATGGGAATCAGCCCCAGCATTTT CASGLGAHGNQPQHF
TRBJ2-1 . . TRBV27 14 TGTGCCAGCAGTTTCCGTGACTCGACCAATGAGCAGTTCTTC CASSFRDSTNEQFF
TRBJ1-2 . . TRBV5-6 14 TGTGCCAGCAGCTCACAGTTACCTAACTATGGCTACACCTTC CASSSQLPNYGYTF
TRBJ2-5 once TRBD1 TRBV10-3 14 TGTGCCATCAGGGCCGGGACAGCACAAGAGACCCAGTACTTC CAIRAGTAQETQYF
TRBJ2-3 . . TRBV28 15 TGTGCCAGCAGTAAATCCCTAGCGATTCTAGATACGCAGTATTTT CASSKSLAILDTQYF
TRBJ2-3 few . TRBV5-4 18 TGTGCCAGCAGCCCCCAACCCGTTGACAGTTCGGGCTCCCATACGCAGTATTTT CASSPQPVDSSGSHTQYF
TRBJ2-1 few . TRBV7-9 14 TGTGCCAGCAGGGTACTAGCAGATTACAATGAGCAGTTCTTC CASRVLADYNEQFF
TRBJ1-1 medium-sized . TRBV6-1 15 TGTGCCAGCAGTGAAGCCAGTGGGGGCTGGGGTGAAGCTTTCTTT CASSEASGGWGEAFF
TRBJ1-1 . . TRBV11-2 13 TGTGCCAGCAGGGGGGAGGGAAACACTGAAGCTTTCTTT CASRGEGNTEAFF
TRBJ2-6 few . TRBV19 15 TGTGCCAGTAGTATCGGTAGCTCTGGGGCCAACGTCCTGACTTTC CASSIGSSGANVLTF
TRBJ2-1 . TRBD1 TRBV5-1 14 TGCGCCAGTCTCGAATTGGGACAGGGGGCTGAGCAGTTCTTC CASLELGQGAEQFF
TRBJ2-7 . TRBD2 TRBV2 16 TGTGCCAGCAGGGAAACTAGCGGGGGGCCACGTTACGAGCAGTACTTC CASRETSGGPRYEQYF
TRBJ1-3 . TRBD1 TRBV19 16 TGTGCCAGTAGCATCGAGGGACAGGGGTGGAGAAACACCATATATTTT CASSIEGQGWRNTIYF
TRBJ2-5 . . TRBV6-6 16 TGTGCCAGCAACTTGCAGGGGTTACAGTACCAAGAGACCCAGTACTTC CASNLQGLQYQETQYF
TRBJ2-7 . . TRBV12-2 18 TGTGCAAGTCGCTTAGCGTCAGCCCGGGACTGCCTTAGGAACGAGCAGTACTTC CASRLASARDCLRNEQYF
TRBJ2-1 . TRBD2 TRBV4-1 17 TGCGCCAGCAGCCGGCGGGACGGCGGGAGGGAAAACAATGAGCAGTTCTTC CASSRRDGGRENNEQFF
TRBJ1-5 . . TRBV5-6 16 TGTGCCAGCAGCTCCTGGATCCGGGATAGCAATCAGCCCCAGCATTTT CASSSWIRDSNQPQHF
TRBJ1-2 . TRBD1 TRBV28 14 TGTGCCAGCAGTTCGGGACAGGGGGCTAGTGGCTACACCTTC CASSSGQGASGYTF
TRBJ1-1 . TRBD1 TRBV5-6 17 TGTGCCAGCAGCCCCCGGGCAGGGGGCAGGGGGAACACTGAAGCTTTCTTT CASSPRAGGRGNTEAFF
TRBJ2-1 . . TRBV7-8 15 TGTGCCAGCAGCTTAAACCGCATCCTAGACAATGAGCAGTTCTTC CASSLNRILDNEQFF
TRBJ2-7 few . TRBV7-2 15 TGTGCCAGCAGCTTAGCTTCGGGTCTCTCCTACGAGCAGTACTTC CASSLASGLSYEQYF
TRBJ1-2 . . TRBV19 16 TGTGCCAGTAGTATCAACGGAGGGGCCAAGGGGTATGGCTACACCTTC CASSINGGAKGYGYTF